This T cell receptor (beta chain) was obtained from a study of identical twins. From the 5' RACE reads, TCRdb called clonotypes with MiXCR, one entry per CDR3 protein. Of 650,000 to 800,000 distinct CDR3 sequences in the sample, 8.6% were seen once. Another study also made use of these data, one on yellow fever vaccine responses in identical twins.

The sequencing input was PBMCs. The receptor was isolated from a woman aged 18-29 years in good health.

The CDR3 sequence: CATSRGREAGELFF. DNA of the CDR3: TGTGCCACCAGCAGAGGTCGTGAGGCCGGGGAGCTGTTTTTT. This chain links TRBV15 with TRBJ2-2; D remains unclear. V was shortened by 1 base and J by 6 bases, with 9 bases between the two germline ends. Looked up from germline, CDR1 is LNHNV and CDR2 is YYDKDF (reference sequence). This CDR3 is built from 14 residues.